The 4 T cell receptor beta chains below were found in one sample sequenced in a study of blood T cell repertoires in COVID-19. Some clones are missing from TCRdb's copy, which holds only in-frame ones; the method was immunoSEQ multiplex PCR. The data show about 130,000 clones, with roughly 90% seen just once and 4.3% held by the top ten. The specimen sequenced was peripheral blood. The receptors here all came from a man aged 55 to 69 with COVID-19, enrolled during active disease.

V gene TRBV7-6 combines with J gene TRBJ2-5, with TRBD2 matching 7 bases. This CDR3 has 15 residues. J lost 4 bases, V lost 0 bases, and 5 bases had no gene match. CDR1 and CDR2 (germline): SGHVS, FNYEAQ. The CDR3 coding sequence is TGTGCCAGCAGCTTAGCGGGAGGGACCAGAGAGACCCAGTACTTC. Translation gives CASSLAGGTRETQYF.

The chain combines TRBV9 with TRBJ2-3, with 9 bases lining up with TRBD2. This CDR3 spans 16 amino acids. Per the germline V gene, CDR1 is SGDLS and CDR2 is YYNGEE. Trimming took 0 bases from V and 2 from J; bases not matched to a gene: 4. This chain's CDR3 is CASSVGLAVFTDTQYF. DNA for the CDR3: TGTGCCAGCAGCGTAGGACTAGCGGTTTTCACAGATACGCAGTATTTT.

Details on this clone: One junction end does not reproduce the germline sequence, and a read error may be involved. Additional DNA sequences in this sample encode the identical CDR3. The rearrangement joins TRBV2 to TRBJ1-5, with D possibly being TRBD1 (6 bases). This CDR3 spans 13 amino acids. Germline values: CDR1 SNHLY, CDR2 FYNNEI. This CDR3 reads CASRVTGNQPQHF. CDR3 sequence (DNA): TGTGCCAGCAGGGTCACAGGGAATCAGCCTCAGCATTTT.

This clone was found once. The CDR3 reads CASSPASGGLTDTQYF. In DNA, the CDR3 is TGTGCCAGCTCACCCGCTAGCGGGGGACTCACAGATACGCAGTATTTT. The V call is TRBV18, the J call TRBJ2-3, with 10 bases identical to TRBD2. CDR3 length: 16 residues. Germline V gene sequence: CDR1 KGHSH, CDR2 LQKENI. Trimming took 3 bases from V and 2 from J; bases not matched to a gene: 5.